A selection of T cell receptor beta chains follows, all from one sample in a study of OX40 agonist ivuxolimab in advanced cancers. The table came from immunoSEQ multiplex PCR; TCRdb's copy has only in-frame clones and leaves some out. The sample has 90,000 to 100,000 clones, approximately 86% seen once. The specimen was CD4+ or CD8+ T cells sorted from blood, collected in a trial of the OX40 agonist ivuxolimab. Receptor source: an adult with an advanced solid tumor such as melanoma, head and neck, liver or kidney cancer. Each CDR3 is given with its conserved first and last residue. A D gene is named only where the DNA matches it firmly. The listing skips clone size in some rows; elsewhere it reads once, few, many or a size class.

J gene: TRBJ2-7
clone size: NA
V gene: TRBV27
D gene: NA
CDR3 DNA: TGTGCCAGCAGTTTATCGATTCAGGGGCCGAACTCCGAGCAGTACTTC
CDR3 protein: CASSLSIQGPNSEQYF

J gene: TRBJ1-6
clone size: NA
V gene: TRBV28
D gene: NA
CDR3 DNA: TGTGCCAGTGGGGAGAATTCACCCCTCCACTTT
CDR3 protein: CASGENSPLHF

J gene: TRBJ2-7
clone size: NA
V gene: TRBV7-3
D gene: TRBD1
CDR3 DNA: TGTGCCAGCAGTCTAGACAGGGTTAACGAGCAGTACTTC
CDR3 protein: CASSLDRVNEQYF

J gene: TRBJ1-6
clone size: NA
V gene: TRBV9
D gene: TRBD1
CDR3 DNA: TGTGCCAGCAGCGTAGAAGGGACAGGCACTTCACCCCTCCACTTT
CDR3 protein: CASSVEGTGTSPLHF

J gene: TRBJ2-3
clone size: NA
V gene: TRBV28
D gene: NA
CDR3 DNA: TGTGCCAGCAGTTTTGCCCAGGAGAGCACAGATACGCAGTATTTT
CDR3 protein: CASSFAQESTDTQYF

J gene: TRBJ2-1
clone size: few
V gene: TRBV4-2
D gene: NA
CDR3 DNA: TGTGCCAGCAGCCAAGTGAGGACGCGCAATGAGCAGTTCTTC
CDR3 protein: CASSQVRTRNEQFF

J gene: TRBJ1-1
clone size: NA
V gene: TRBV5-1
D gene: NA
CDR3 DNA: TGCGCCAGCAGCTTATCCCGGGGGGAGGGCACTGAAGCTTTCTTT
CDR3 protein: CASSLSRGEGTEAFF

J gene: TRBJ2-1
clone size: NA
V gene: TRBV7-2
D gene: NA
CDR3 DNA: TGTGCCAGCAGCTTACAGGGAAGGGTACTCGATGAGCAGTTCTTC
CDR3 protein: CASSLQGRVLDEQFF

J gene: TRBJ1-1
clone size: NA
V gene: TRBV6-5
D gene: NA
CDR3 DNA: TGTGCCAGCAGTTACTCCCGGGAGATAAACACTGAAGCTTTCTTT
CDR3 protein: CASSYSREINTEAFF

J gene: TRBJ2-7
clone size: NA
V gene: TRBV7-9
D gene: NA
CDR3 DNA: TGTGCCAGCAGCCCCGGCAGATTCTACGAGCAGTACTTC
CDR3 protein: CASSPGRFYEQYF

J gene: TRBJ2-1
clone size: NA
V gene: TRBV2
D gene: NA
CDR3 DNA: TGTGCCAGCAGCCCCCTTCGATCGCCCCATGAGCAGTTCTTC
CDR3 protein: CASSPLRSPHEQFF

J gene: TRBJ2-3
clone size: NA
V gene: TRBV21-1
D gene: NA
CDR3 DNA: TGTGCCAGCACCCCAACGAATAGGACTAGCCCAAGTACAGATACGCAGTATTTT
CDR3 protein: CASTPTNRTSPSTDTQYF

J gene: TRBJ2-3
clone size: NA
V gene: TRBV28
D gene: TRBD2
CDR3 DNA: TGTGCCAGCAGTATACTAGCGGGAGGGCCTTGGGGGGCCACAGATACGCAGTATTTT
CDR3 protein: CASSILAGGPWGATDTQYF

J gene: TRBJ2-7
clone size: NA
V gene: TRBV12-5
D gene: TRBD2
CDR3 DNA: TGTGCTAGTGGTTTGAAGACTAGCACCCAACTCTACGAGCAGTACTTC
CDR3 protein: CASGLKTSTQLYEQYF

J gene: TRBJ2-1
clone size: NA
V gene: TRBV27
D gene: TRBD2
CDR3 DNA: TGTGCCAGCAGTTCGACCACGCGACTAGCGGGAGCCGCGATTTTCTTC
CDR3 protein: CASSSTTRLAGAAIFF

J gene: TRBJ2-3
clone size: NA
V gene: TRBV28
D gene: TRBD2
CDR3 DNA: TGTGCCAGCAGTTTGGTGCGGGAGCGCGCAGATACGCAGTATTTT
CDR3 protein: CASSLVRERADTQYF

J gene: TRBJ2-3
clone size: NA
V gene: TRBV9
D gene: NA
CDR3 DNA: TGTGCCAGCAGCGGGCGACAGGATAGCACAGATACGCAGTATTTT
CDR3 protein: CASSGRQDSTDTQYF

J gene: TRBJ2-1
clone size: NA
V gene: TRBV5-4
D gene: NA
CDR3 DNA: TGTGCCAGCAGCTCCCTAGAGTTCGCCAATGAGCAGTTCTTC
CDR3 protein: CASSSLEFANEQFF

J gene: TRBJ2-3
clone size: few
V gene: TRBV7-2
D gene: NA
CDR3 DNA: TGTGCCAGCAGCCTCATACGGGGCTTAGATACGCAGTATTTT
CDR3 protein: CASSLIRGLDTQYF

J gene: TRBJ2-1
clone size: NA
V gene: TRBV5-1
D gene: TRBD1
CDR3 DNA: TGCGCCAGCAGCTTGGCCTGGAAGGGGGCCGGACTGTACAATGAGCAGTTCTTC
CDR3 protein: CASSLAWKGAGLYNEQFF

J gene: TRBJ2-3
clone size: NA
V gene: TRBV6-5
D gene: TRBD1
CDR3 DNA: TGTGCCAGCAGCCACGACAGGGCGGCAGATACGCAGTATTTT
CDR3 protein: CASSHDRAADTQYF